This TCR beta chain was identified during a study of shared clonotypes between healthy human individuals. There are 13 residues in the CDR3. Per germline, CDR1 SGHNT and CDR2 YYREEE (reference sequence). The V gene lost 0 bases and the J gene lost 4 bases, with 7 bases spanning the gap. Findings of the study overall: With few donors, the genetic and exposure-history diversity represented was limited. Generation of non-shared clonotypes was less probable than generation of clonotypes shared by all four donors. The study found approximately 5% of naive CD4 clonotypes shared across a few donors.

TCRdb's copy holds only in-frame clones and misses some; the assay was immunoSEQ multiplex PCR. Here the sample spans over a million clones, nearly 99% being singletons. About this clone: The target antigen is unknown.

Sequencing input: naive CD4+ T cells sorted from blood. Subset given: CD45RA+ positively selected. V is TRBV5-4 and J is TRBJ1-1; D gene ambiguous. The sequence derives from a man younger than 45 in good health. The CDR3 region has the DNA TGTGCCAGCAGCTTGGGGGCGGGCACTGAAGCTTTCTTT. Translation: CASSLGAGTEAFF.